This T cell receptor beta chain was retrieved from a study of identical twins. A single record per CDR3 protein comes from TCRdb applying MiXCR to the 5' RACE reads. Of around 490,000 distinct CDR3 sequences listed, roughly 13% are singletons. Germline V gene sequence: CDR1 DFQATT, CDR2 SNEGSKA (reference sequence). CDR3 size: 15 residues. V was pared by 6 bases and J by 3 bases, with 15 bases between. These data were also reused for a study on yellow fever vaccine responses in identical twins.

What was sequenced was CD4+ T cells sorted from blood. This chain links TRBV20-1 with TRBJ1-6; a weak D match, TRBD1 (5 bases). This sequence originates from a woman under 30 in good health. CDR3 DNA sequence: TGCAGTGCCAGGGTGGGTACCGTCTATAATTCACCCCTCCACTTT. Residues: CSARVGTVYNSPLHF.